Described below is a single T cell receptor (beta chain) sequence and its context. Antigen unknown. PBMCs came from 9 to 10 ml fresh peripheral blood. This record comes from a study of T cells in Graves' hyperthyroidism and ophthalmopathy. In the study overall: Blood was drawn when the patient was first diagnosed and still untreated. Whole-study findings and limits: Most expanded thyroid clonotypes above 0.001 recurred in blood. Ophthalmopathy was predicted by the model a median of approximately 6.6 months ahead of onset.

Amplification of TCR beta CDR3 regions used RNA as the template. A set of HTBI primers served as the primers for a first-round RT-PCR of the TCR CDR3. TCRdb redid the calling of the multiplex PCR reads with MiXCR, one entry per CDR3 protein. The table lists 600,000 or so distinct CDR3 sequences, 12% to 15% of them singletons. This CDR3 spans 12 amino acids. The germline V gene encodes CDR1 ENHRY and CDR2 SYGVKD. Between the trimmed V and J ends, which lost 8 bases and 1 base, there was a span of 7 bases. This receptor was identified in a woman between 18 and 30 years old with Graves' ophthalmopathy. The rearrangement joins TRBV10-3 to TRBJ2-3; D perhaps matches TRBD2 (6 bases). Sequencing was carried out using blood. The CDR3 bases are TGTGCCATCTGGGGGGGCACAGATACGCAGTATTTT. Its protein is CAIWGGTDTQYF.